This passage covers 17 T cell receptor beta chains from one sample sequenced in a study of patients and donors after allogeneic stem cell transplantation. TCRdb redid the calling of the RT-PCR reads with MiXCR, one entry per CDR3 protein. The table lists roughly 180,000 distinct CDR3 sequences, 41% of them singletons. Input material: blood, either unsorted or a sorted T cell fraction (not recorded which). Every receptor here comes from a human donor who was either an allogeneic HSCT recipient or a stem cell or donor lymphocyte infusion donor (not recorded which). It is not recorded whose cells these are; they may come from a transplant donor.

This chain joins TRBV12-3 or TRBV12-4 and TRBJ1-4; D is unclear. V lost 3 bases to trimming and J lost 3 bases, with 8 bases between them. The CDR3 runs 14 residues. The DNA of the CDR3 is TGTGCCAGCAGTTTGTGGGGAGCTAATGAAAAACTGTTTTTT. Amino acids: CASSLWGANEKLFF.

This clonotype was counted between two and nine times. V and J are TRBV27 and TRBJ2-1; D might be TRBD2 (6 bases). The CDR3 extends over 15 amino acids. Germline-derived CDR1 and CDR2 are MNHEY and SMNVEV (reference sequence). The V end lost 5 bases, the J end lost 6 bases, and 17 bases lay between the germline ends. The CDR3, as DNA: TGTGCCAGCAGTCCCTACGGGGGTCCCATCAATGAGCAGTTCTTC. This translates into CASSPYGGPINEQFF.

This chain connects TRBV9 to TRBJ2-1; 12 bases match TRBD1. V was pared by 1 base and J by 5 bases, with 4 bases of the junction left unmatched. There are 16 residues in the CDR3. CDR1 SGDLS and CDR2 YYNGEE come from the germline V gene. CDR3 DNA sequence: TGTGCCAGCAGCGTATATGGGGACAGGGGGCACAATGAGCAGTTCTTC. Its protein is CASSVYGDRGHNEQFF.

The chain couples TRBV15 to TRBJ2-2; TRBD2 agrees at 8 bases. The CDR3 has 17 amino acids. With V trimmed by 0 bases and J by 5 bases, 8 bases remained unmatched. Germline-derived CDR1 and CDR2 are LNHNV and YYDKDF (reference sequence). The CDR3 sequence is CATSRDPEREHTGELFF. In nucleotides, the CDR3 is TGTGCCACCAGCAGAGACCCAGAGCGGGAGCATACCGGGGAGCTGTTTTTT.

V usage is TRBV7-9 and J usage is TRBJ1-2; 9 nucleotides line up with TRBD1. The V gene end was trimmed by 0 bases and the J gene end by 5 bases; junction bases not matched to a gene: 10. CDR1 and CDR2 (germline): SEHNR, FQNEAQ (reference sequence). This CDR3 is 17 amino acids long. The CDR3 loop is CASSLAQGQGAFYGYTF. In DNA form, the CDR3 reads TGTGCCAGCAGCTTAGCCCAGGGACAGGGAGCCTTTTATGGCTACACCTTC. Combining the CDR3 with reference TRBV7-9 and TRBJ1-2 gives the whole variable domain DTGVSQNPRHKITKRGQNVTFRCDPISEHNRLYWYRQTLGQGPEFLTYFQNEAQLEKSRLLSDRFSAERPKGSFSTLEIQRTEQGDSAMYLCASSLAQGQGAFYGYTFGSGTRLTVV.

The chain couples TRBV27 to TRBJ2-7; D not certain. The CDR3 sequence is 11 residues long. V was trimmed by 9 bases and J by 3 bases, leaving 9 bases between them. The germline CDR1 and CDR2 sequences are MNHEY and SMNVEV (reference sequence). This CDR3 is CASATSYEQYF. The CDR3 nucleotides are TGTGCCAGTGCCACAAGCTACGAGCAGTACTTC.

The V call is TRBV9, the J call TRBJ1-4, with TRBD1 matching over 9 bases. J lost 7 bases, V lost 4 bases, and 5 bases had no gene match. Germline V gene data show CDR1 as SGDLS and CDR2 as YYNGEE. The length of the CDR3 is 14 residues. The CDR3 here is CASSSGTGFEKLFF. CDR3 nucleotides: TGTGCCAGCAGCTCGGGGACAGGGTTTGAAAAACTGTTTTTT.

The chain is built from TRBV5-1 and TRBJ2-1, with D possibly being TRBD2 (5 bases). Trimming pared 0 bases from V and 4 bases from J, leaving 11 bases between. The germline V gene has CDR1 SGHRS and CDR2 YFSETQ. This CDR3 has 15 residues. The CDR3, as DNA: TGCGCCAGCAGCTTGGTGGACTGGCTATACAATGAGCAGTTCTTC. Translation gives CASSLVDWLYNEQFF.

This clonotype has a handful of counts. J is TRBJ2-3 and V is TRBV7-2; TRBD1 is a possible D gene (6 bases). CDR3 length equals 18 residues. In germline, CDR1 is SGHTA, CDR2 FQGNSA. Trimming took off 3 bases at V and 0 bases at J, with 19 bases between the two ends. The CDR3 DNA follows: TGTGCCAGCAGCTTGGCCGGGGCAGGGGACACAAGCACAGATACGCAGTATTTT. Translating gives CASSLAGAGDTSTDTQYF.

The genes are TRBV9 and TRBJ2-5; no clear D. Trimming took 0 bases from V and 0 from J, leaving 9 bases between them. CDR1 and CDR2 (germline): SGDLS, YYNGEE. This CDR3 spans 15 amino acids. The CDR3 here is CASSVGGLHQETQYF. The CDR3 DNA is TGTGCCAGCAGCGTAGGGGGATTGCACCAAGAGACCCAGTACTTC.

This clonotype was counted once. The rearrangement joins TRBV7-8 to TRBJ1-3, with a weak D call TRBD1 (5 bases). The CDR3 is 17 residues long. Germline lookup yields CDR1 SGHVS and CDR2 FQNEAQ. V was trimmed by 3 bases and J by 2 bases, leaving 17 bases between them. The CDR3 DNA reads as TGTGCCAGCAGCTTCGGGGGAATTTCCTCTCCTGGAAACACCATATATTTT. Translation gives CASSFGGISSPGNTIYF. The whole variable domain, remainder taken from reference TRBV7-8 and TRBJ1-3, is GAGVSQSPRYKVAKRGQDVALRCDPISGHVSLFWYQQALGQGPEFLTYFQNEAQLDKSGLPSDRFFAERPEGSVSTLKIQRTQQEDSAVYLCASSFGGISSPGNTIYFGEGSWLTVV.

This clonotype was found a few times. The chain carries TRBV25-1 and TRBJ2-1; D uncertain. V was shortened by 3 bases and J by 15 bases, with 15 bases between the two germline ends. This CDR3 region has 12 residues. Germline V gene data show CDR1 as MGHDK and CDR2 as SYGVNS. The CDR3 is CASSDKGSRGFF. The CDR3 nucleotides are TGTGCCAGCAGTGATAAGGGCAGCCGCGGGTTCTTC.

This clonotype was observed a handful of times. The V gene is TRBV7-8, the J gene TRBJ1-1, with a tentative D call TRBD1 (6 bases). Between the trimmed V and J ends, which lost 3 bases and 3 bases, there was a span of 17 bases. The CDR3 has 16 amino acids. The V gene's germline CDR1 is SGHVS and CDR2 FQNEAQ. CDR3 DNA: TGTGCCAGCAGCTTGAGGGGGACATTCCTCCACACTGAAGCTTTCTTT. This codes for CASSLRGTFLHTEAFF.

The V and J genes are TRBV4-3 and TRBJ1-2; a weak D match, TRBD1 (6 bases). Trimming cost V 3 bases and J 5 bases, with 16 bases left between them. Germline CDR1 LGHNA, CDR2 YSLEER. This CDR3 contains 15 residues. Here the CDR3 DNA reads TGCGCCAGCAGCCAGGACGGGACACCCGAGTATGGCTACACCTTC. Translated, it gives CASSQDGTPEYGYTF.

This chain connects TRBV12-3 or TRBV12-4 to TRBJ2-1, with TRBD1 matching 11 bases. Trimming removed 10 bases from V and 7 bases from J; junction bases left unmatched: 15. The CDR3 contains 16 residues. The CDR3 DNA is TGTGCCACCTCTCGAGTAAGGGGACAGGGGGGTAATGAGCAGTTCTTC. This sequence encodes CATSRVRGQGGNEQFF.

For the CDR3, the DNA is TGTGCCAGCAGCTTGGTTGGGGGCCAGGGAAGCAATCAGCCCCAGCATTTT. Encoded protein: CASSLVGGQGSNQPQHF. J is TRBJ1-5 and V is TRBV5-8; D may be TRBD1 (6 bases). The CDR3 length is 17 residues. CDR1 is SGHTS and CDR2 is YDEGEE in the germline V gene. V lost 0 bases and J 1 base, leaving 14 bases between the germline ends.

This chain joins TRBV6-5 and TRBJ1-1; D is ambiguous. V was trimmed by 2 bases and J by 3 bases, leaving 7 bases between them. CDR3 size: 13 residues. Germline loops: CDR1 MNHEY, CDR2 SVGAGI. CDR3 in DNA: TGTGCCAGCAGTTACGGGCCTGACACTGAAGCTTTCTTT. This encodes CASSYGPDTEAFF.